One sample yielded the 14 T cell receptor beta chains listed below, sequenced in a study of blood T cell repertoires in COVID-19. Assay used: immunoSEQ multiplex PCR; TCRdb lists only in-frame clones, some missing. This sample has approximately 320,000 clones; over 75% occur once, and the top ten carry 7.2%. Sequencing input: peripheral blood. All receptors come from a human donor in a cohort sampled during active COVID-19.

The CDR3 DNA follows: TGCGCCAGCAGCTTGGAGGGCCAGGGACAGGCCTACGAGCAGTACTTC. Residues: CASSLEGQGQAYEQYF. The genes are TRBV5-1 and TRBJ2-7; 8 bases agree with TRBD1. V was pared by 0 bases and J by 2 bases, with 7 bases of the junction left unmatched. CDR1 and CDR2 from the germline V gene are SGHRS and YFSETQ. The CDR3 is 16 amino acids.

This clone has only one observation. The chain uses TRBV7-3 and TRBJ2-5; 7 bases are shared with TRBD1. Germline lookup yields CDR1 SGHTA and CDR2 FQGTGA. Unmatched junction bases numbered 9, after V lost 3 bases and J lost 5 bases. The CDR3 contains 15 residues. The CDR3 sequence is CASSFFVGGGETQYF. For the CDR3, the DNA is TGTGCCAGCAGCTTTTTCGTAGGGGGCGGGGAGACCCAGTACTTC.

The chain carries TRBV7-9 and TRBJ1-1; 8 bases agree with TRBD1. Germline V gene lookup returns CDR1 SEHNR and CDR2 FQNEAQ (reference sequence). V trimming: 4 bases; J trimming: 10 bases; junction bases outside the gene matches: 14. The CDR3 spans 15 residues. The CDR3 coding sequence is TGTGCCAGCAGCTCCGAGGGGGCTACAGGACAGGGAGCTTTCTTT. Its protein is CASSSEGATGQGAFF. The variable domain in full, completed from reference TRBV7-9 and TRBJ1-1, reads DTGVSQNPRHKITKRGQNVTFRCDPISEHNRLYWYRQTLGQGPEFLTYFQNEAQLEKSRLLSDRFSAERPKGSFSTLEIQRTEQGDSAMYLCASSSEGATGQGAFFGQGTRLTVV.

CDR3 region: CASSLTGTTDTQYF. CDR3 DNA: TGTGCCAGCAGCTTAACAGGGACCACAGATACGCAGTATTTT. This chain joins TRBV7-8 and TRBJ2-3, with D maybe TRBD1 (6 bases). Trimming took 2 bases from V and 2 from J, leaving 8 bases between them. Germline V gene sequence: CDR1 SGHVS, CDR2 FQNEAQ. This CDR3 is built from 14 residues.

This chain connects TRBV7-8 to TRBJ1-2; D remains unclear. V lost 4 bases and J 0 bases, leaving 15 bases between the germline ends. Germline CDR1 SGHVS, CDR2 FQNEAQ. CDR3 length: 16 amino acids. CDR3 DNA: TGTGCCAGCAGCTACCGAACGGAGGCCGCTAACTATGGCTACACCTTC. Translation gives CASSYRTEAANYGYTF.

The V call is TRBV5-6, the J call TRBJ1-5; 8 nucleotides agree with TRBD1. CDR1 and CDR2 (germline): SGHDT, YYEEEE. Germline trimming cut 4 bases from V and 7 bases from J; bases unmatched to any gene: 7. The CDR3 consists of 14 residues. The CDR3 nucleotides are TGTGCCAGCAGCCAGACAGGGGTTGAGCAGCCCCAGCATTTT. Its protein is CASSQTGVEQPQHF.

V and J are TRBV7-9 and TRBJ1-4; 9 bases are shared with TRBD1. The CDR3 runs 15 residues. Germline CDR1 and CDR2: SEHNR and FQNEAQ (reference sequence). J lost 6 bases, V lost 3 bases, and 5 bases had no gene match. The CDR3 protein is CASSFGTGRDEKLFF. The CDR3 DNA reads TGTGCCAGCAGCTTCGGGACAGGGAGAGATGAAAAACTGTTTTTT.

This rearrangement joins TRBV5-1 to TRBJ2-1; 8 nucleotides agree with TRBD1. Germline lookup yields CDR1 SGHRS and CDR2 YFSETQ. The CDR3 spans 15 residues. After removal of 1 base from V and 6 bases from J, the junction contained 6 bases not matched to a gene. CDR3 sequence reads: CASSLRDRSTNEQFF. The CDR3 DNA reads TGCGCCAGCAGCTTGCGGGACAGGAGCACCAATGAGCAGTTCTTC.

The V gene is TRBV30, the J gene TRBJ1-4; 10 nucleotides agree with TRBD1. Germline V gene sequence: CDR1 GTSNPN, CDR2 SVGIG (reference sequence). This CDR3 comprises 14 residues. J lost 6 bases, V lost 4 bases, and 5 bases had no gene match. The DNA of the CDR3 is TGTGCCTGGACCTCTGGACAGGGGGATGAAAAACTGTTTTTT. Residues: CAWTSGQGDEKLFF. The whole variable domain, remainder taken from reference TRBV30 and TRBJ1-4, is SQTIHQWPATLVQPVGSPLSLECTVEGTSNPNLYWYRQAAGRGLQLLFYSVGIGQISSEVPQNLSASRPQDRQFILSSKKLLLSDSGFYLCAWTSGQGDEKLFFGSGTQLSVL.

The V and J genes are TRBV7-3 and TRBJ2-5; 11 bases align to TRBD2. The V gene's germline CDR1 is SGHTA and CDR2 FQGTGA. Trimming took 1 base from V and 6 from J; bases not matched to a gene: 7. The CDR3 has 16 residues. CDR3 in amino acids: CASSLILSGGAKTQYF. In DNA form, the CDR3 reads TGTGCCAGCAGCTTAATCCTTAGCGGGGGGGCTAAGACCCAGTACTTC.

In its sample, this clone was seen once. V gene TRBV7-3 combines with J gene TRBJ1-2; a weak D match, TRBD1 (5 bases). Germline V CDR1 and CDR2: SGHTA, FQGTGA. The ends were cut back, 1 base at V and 4 bases at J, with 10 bases in the middle. The CDR3 is 14 residues long. CDR3 coding DNA: TGTGCCAGCAGCTTAAATGGGCAGGGCTATGGCTACACCTTC. Its translation: CASSLNGQGYGYTF.

The chain is built from TRBV3-1 (or the pseudogene TRBV3-2) and TRBJ2-7; 7 bases are a match to TRBD2. Germline values: CDR1 LGHDT, CDR2 YNNKEL (reference sequence). The CDR3 extends over 16 amino acids. V lost 1 base, J lost 1 base, and 7 bases stayed unmatched. CDR3 region: CASSQVVGGGSYEQYF. The CDR3 DNA sequence: TGTGCCAGCAGCCAAGTTGTTGGGGGGGGGTCCTACGAGCAGTACTTC.

CDR3: CASGDRVNTEAFF. The CDR3 DNA reads as TGCGCCAGCGGGGACAGGGTGAACACTGAAGCTTTCTTT. The rearrangement joins TRBV10-2 to TRBJ1-1; 9 bases fit TRBD1. The CDR3 has 13 amino acids. Germline-derived CDR1 and CDR2 are WSHSY and SAAADI. The trim removed 8 bases at V and 0 bases at J, leaving 1 base unmatched.

This chain links TRBV7-2 with TRBJ2-7; a weak D match, TRBD2 (5 bases). Germline CDR1 SGHTA, CDR2 FQGNSA. The CDR3 contains 11 residues. V lost 3 bases to trimming and J lost 12 bases, with 12 bases between them. The CDR3 DNA sequence: TGTGCCAGCAGCTTTTTAGGGAGTTGGTACTTC. Protein: CASSFLGSWYF.